This TCR delta chain appears in the sequencing data of a study of gamma-delta chains in newborns, infants, children. Study overall: Innate gammadelta T cells reportedly expand polyclonally right after birth, driven by microbial exposure, per the title.

Germline CDR1 is TSWWSYY and CDR2 is QGS. The CDR3 spans 19 residues. As for this clone: TCRdb has a much larger clone's protein, which differs at residue 15 from the translation of this DNA, likely because of a read error; what is shown is the protein translated from the DNA.

TCRdb called clones anew from the reads with CATT. The sample includes around 1,800 delta-chain clones, 7.6% seen only once; the top ten take more than 15%. The receptor comes from a child who was a newborn, infant or young child, either healthy, febrile or measles-vaccinated (not recorded which). The chain is built from TRDV1 and TRDJ2; D gene ambiguous. Sequencing used blood. The CDR3 DNA reads as TGTGCTCTTGGGGATCCACTTTTCCATACAGGGGTTTTGACAACACAACTCTTCTTT. Encoded protein: CALGDPLFHTGVLTTQLFF.